This T cell receptor beta chain was sequenced in a study of CD8 T cells in ankylosing spondylitis. Study-level points and caveats: Within peripheral blood, clones linked to disease were CD8+ and relatively rare. Past research had described some motif variants in reactive arthritis synovial fluid and blood. What appeared characteristic of ankylosing spondylitis blood was a TCR beta motif of eight highly homologous variants. Clones linked to disease were reported to show significant enrichment in matched ankylosing spondylitis synovial fluid.

The V end was cut by 0 bases, the J end by 4 bases, with 14 bases between. The V gene's germline CDR1 is SGHRS and CDR2 YFSETQ. The CDR3 length is 16 residues. This clonotype was observed at least ten times. Antigen specificity is unknown. Scientists made TCR beta libraries using quantitative 5'-RACE with molecular barcodes. Via MiXCR, TCRdb re-called the 5' RACE reads, giving one row per CDR3 protein. The sample carries fewer than 550,000 distinct CDR3 sequences, about 5.4% recorded once. The gene calls are TRBV5-1 and TRBJ2-1; no clear D. The sequenced sample was blood, either unsorted or a sorted T cell fraction (not recorded which). This TCR was recovered from a male donor with ankylosing spondylitis. The CDR3 nucleotides are TGCGCCAGCAGCTTGGAAGCCGTATTAAATTACAATGAGCAGTTCTTC. It is translated as CASSLEAVLNYNEQFF.